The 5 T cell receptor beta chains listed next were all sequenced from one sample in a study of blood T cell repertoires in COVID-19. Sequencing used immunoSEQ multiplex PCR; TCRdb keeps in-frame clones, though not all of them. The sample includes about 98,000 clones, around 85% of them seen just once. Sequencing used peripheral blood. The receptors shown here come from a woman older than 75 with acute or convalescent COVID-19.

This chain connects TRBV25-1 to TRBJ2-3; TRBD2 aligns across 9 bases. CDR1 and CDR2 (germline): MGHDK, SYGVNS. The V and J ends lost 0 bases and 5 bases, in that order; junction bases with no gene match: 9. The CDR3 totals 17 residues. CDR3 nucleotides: TGTGCCAGCAGTGAATATAAACGCGGGGGGGCGGGAGATACGCAGTATTTT. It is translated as CASSEYKRGGAGDTQYF.

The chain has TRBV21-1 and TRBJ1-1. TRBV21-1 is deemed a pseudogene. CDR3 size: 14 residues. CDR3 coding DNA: TGTGCCAGCAGCAATGGTCTCACGAGAACTGAAGCTTTCTTT. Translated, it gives CASSNGLTRTEAFF.

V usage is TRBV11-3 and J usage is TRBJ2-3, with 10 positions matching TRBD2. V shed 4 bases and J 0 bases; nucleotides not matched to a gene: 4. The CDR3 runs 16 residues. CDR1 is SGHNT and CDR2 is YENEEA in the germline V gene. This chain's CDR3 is CASSSRTSGSTDTQYF. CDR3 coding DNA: TGTGCCAGCAGCTCCCGGACTAGCGGAAGCACAGATACGCAGTATTTT.

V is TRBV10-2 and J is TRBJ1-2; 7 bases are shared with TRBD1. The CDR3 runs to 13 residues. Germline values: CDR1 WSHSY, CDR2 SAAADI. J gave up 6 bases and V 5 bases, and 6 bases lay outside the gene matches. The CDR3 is CASSYRGEHGYTF. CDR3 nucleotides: TGCGCCAGCAGTTACAGGGGCGAGCATGGCTACACCTTC.

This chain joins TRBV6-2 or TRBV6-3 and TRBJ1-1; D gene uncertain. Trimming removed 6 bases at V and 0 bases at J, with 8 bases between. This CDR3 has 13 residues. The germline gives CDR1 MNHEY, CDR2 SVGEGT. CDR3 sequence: CASSRLMNTEAFF. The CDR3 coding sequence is TGTGCCAGCAGCAGACTGATGAACACTGAAGCTTTCTTT.